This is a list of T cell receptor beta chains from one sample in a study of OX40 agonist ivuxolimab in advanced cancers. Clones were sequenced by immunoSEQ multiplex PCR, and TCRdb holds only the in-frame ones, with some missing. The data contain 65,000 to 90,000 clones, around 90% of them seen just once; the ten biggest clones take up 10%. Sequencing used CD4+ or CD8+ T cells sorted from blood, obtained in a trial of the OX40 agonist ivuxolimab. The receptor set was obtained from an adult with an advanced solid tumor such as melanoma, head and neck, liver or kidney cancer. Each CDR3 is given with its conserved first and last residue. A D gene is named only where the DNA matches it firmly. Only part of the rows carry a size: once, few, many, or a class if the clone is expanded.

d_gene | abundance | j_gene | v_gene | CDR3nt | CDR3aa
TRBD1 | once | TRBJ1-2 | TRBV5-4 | TGTGCCAGCAGCTCCGGGACAGGGGTATATGGCTACACCTTC | CASSSGTGVYGYTF
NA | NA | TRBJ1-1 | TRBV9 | TGTGCCAGCAGCGTAGTAGGGGGAAACACTGAAGCTTTCTTT | CASSVVGGNTEAFF
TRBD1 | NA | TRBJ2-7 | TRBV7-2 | TGTGCCAGCAGCCCCTGGGACAGGGAGGATCACGAGCAGTACTTC | CASSPWDREDHEQYF
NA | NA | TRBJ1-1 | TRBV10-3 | TGTGCCATCAGTGAGTCTTGGCAGGGCACTGAAGCTTTCTTT | CAISESWQGTEAFF
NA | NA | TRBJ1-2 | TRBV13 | TGTGCCAGCACCCCCGGACGGATTAACTATGGCTACACCTTC | CASTPGRINYGYTF
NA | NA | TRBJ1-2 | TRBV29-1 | TGCAGCGTTGAGGGGGGCTATGGCTACACCTTC | CSVEGGYGYTF
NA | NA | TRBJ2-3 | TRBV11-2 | TGTGCCAGCAGCTCCTGGACAGGCACAGATACGCAGTATTTT | CASSSWTGTDTQYF
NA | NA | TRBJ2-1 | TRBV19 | TGTGCCAGTAACCAGGAATTCTTTGACAATGAGCAGTTCTTC | CASNQEFFDNEQFF
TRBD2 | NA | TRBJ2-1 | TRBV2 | TGTGCCAGCAGCGATTTAGCGGGACAAGGCTCCTACAATGAGCAGTTCTTC | CASSDLAGQGSYNEQFF
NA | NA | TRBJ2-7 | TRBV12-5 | TGTGCTAGTGGTTTGGGTCTGGGAAACGAGCAGTACTTC | CASGLGLGNEQYF
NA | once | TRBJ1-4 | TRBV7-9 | TGTGCCAGCACCCAGGGGTACGAGTCTGCAACTAATGAAAAACTGTTTTTT | CASTQGYESATNEKLFF
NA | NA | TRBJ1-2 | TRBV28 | TGTGCCAGCAGTTTCAGTGTCTCAGACGGCTACACCTTC | CASSFSVSDGYTF
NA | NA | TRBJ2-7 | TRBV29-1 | TGCAGCGTTGTGGGGGGAGGGGGGGGCGAGCAGTACTTC | CSVVGGGGGEQYF
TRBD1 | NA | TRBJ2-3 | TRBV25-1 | TGTGCCAGCAGTGAATACCCGGGACAGGGGGGCACAGATACGCAGTATTTT | CASSEYPGQGGTDTQYF
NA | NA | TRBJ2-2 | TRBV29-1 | TGCAGCGTTGAAGATCCCGACACGGTTAACACCGGGGAGCTGTTTTTT | CSVEDPDTVNTGELFF
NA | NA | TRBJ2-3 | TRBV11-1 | TGTGCCAGCAGCTTGGCACGGGCGGGACTCGTACTGGCAGATACGCAGTATTTT | CASSLARAGLVLADTQYF
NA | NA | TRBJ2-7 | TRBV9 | TGTGCCAGCAGCGGTACAGGGGGGGACTACGAGCAGTACTTC | CASSGTGGDYEQYF
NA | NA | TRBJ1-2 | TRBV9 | TGTGCCAGCAGCGTTGGGCAGGGCCAGCGCCACTATGGCTACACCTTC | CASSVGQGQRHYGYTF
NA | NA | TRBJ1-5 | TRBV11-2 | TGTGCCAGCAGCTTAGAGACAGCTTGGCCCCAGCATTTT | CASSLETAWPQHF
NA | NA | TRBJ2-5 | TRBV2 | TGTGCCAGCTCCGGCAGGGGCCCCCAAGAGACCCAGTACTTC | CASSGRGPQETQYF
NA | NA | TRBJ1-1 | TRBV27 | TGTGCCAGCAGTTCTCCGGACAGATATAGTGGGGGCTATGAAGCTTTCTTT | CASSSPDRYSGGYEAFF
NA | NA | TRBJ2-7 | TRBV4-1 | TGCGCCAGCAGCCAAGTCGAAGGGGACACCTACGAGCAGTACTTC | CASSQVEGDTYEQYF
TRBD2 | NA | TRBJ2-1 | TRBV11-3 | TGTGCCAGCAGCTTCTCCGCGGGGGGAATCGGGGAGCAGTTCTTC | CASSFSAGGIGEQFF
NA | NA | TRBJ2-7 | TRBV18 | TGTGCCAGCTCACCAGCCGGGCAGGGGGGTGAGCAGTACTTC | CASSPAGQGGEQYF
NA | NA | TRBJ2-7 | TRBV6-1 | TGTGCCAGCAGCCAAGCGCAGGGGAGGGAGCAGTACTTC | CASSQAQGREQYF
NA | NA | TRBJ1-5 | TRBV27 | TGTGCCAGCAGTTTTGGCATTAGCAATCAGCCCCAGCATTTT | CASSFGISNQPQHF
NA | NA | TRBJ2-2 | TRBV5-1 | TGCGCCAGCAGCTTAAGCACCGGGGAGCTGTTTTTT | CASSLSTGELFF
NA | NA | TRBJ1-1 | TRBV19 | TGTGCCAGTAGGTTCGGCCACACTGAAGCTTTCTTT | CASRFGHTEAFF
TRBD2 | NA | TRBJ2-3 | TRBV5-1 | TGCGCCAGCAGCTATAGCGGGGGGGCCGCAGATACGCAGTATTTT | CASSYSGGAADTQYF
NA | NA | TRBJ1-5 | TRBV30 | TGTGCCTGGAGTGTACCCAGACAGAGCAATCAGCCCCAGCATTTT | CAWSVPRQSNQPQHF
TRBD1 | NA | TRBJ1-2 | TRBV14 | TGTGCCAGCAGCCAGTTAAGGCGGGGACAGGGACCCTATGGCTACACCTTC | CASSQLRRGQGPYGYTF
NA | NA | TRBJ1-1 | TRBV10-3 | TGTGCCATCAGTGAGAAGAGCAGGGGTGACACTGAAGCTTTCTTT | CAISEKSRGDTEAFF
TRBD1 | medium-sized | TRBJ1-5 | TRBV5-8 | TGTGCCAGCCGGGACAGGGGTAGTTTCGAGCCCCAGCATTTT | CASRDRGSFEPQHF
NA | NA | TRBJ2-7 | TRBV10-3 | TGTGCCATCAGTGAGGGCAGGGATAGTTTTTACGAGCAGTACTTC | CAISEGRDSFYEQYF
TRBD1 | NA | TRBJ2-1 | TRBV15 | TGTGCCACCAGCAGAGAAGGGACAGGGGGTCTATACAATGAGCAGTTCTTC | CATSREGTGGLYNEQFF
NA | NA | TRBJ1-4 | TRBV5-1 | TGCGCCAGCACCAGGGAGGGTGAAAAACTGTTTTTT | CASTREGEKLFF
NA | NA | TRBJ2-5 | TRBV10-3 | TGTGCCATCAGTGCCTTGTGGGGCCAAGAGACCCAGTACTTC | CAISALWGQETQYF
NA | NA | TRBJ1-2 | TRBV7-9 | TGTGCCAGCAGCTTTGGGGGGGCGCCCAGGGGTTTTTATGGCTACACCTTC | CASSFGGAPRGFYGYTF
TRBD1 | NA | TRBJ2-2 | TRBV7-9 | TGTGCCAGCAGCTCGCCCCGGGACAGGGAATCCACCGGGGAGCTGTTTTTT | CASSSPRDRESTGELFF
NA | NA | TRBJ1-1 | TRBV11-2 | TGTGCCAGCAGCTCGTACAGGGATCCCGCTGAAGCTTTCTTT | CASSSYRDPAEAFF
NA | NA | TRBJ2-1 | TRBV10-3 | TGTGCCATCAGAATAGGGGGTGATGAGCAGTTCTTC | CAIRIGGDEQFF
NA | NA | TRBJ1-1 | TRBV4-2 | TGTGCCAGCAGGGGAATTGACAGGAACACTGAAGCTTTCTTT | CASRGIDRNTEAFF
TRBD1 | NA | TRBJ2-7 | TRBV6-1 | TGTGCCAGCAGTGAATCGACAGGGGGACCCTACGAGCAGTACTTC | CASSESTGGPYEQYF
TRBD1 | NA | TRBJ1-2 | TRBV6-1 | TGTGCCAGCAGTGAATCGGGACAGTCCGTTGGCTATGGCTACACCTTC | CASSESGQSVGYGYTF
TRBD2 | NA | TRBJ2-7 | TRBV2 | TGTGCCAGCAGTGAAGATGGATGGACTAGCGGGGGCCACTCCTACGAGCAGTACTTC | CASSEDGWTSGGHSYEQYF
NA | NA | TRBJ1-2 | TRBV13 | TGTGCCAGCAGCTTAGCGGGGGGGCAGGGCTATGGCTACACCTTC | CASSLAGGQGYGYTF
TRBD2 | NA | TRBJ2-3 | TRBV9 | TGTGCCAGCAGCGGTAGCGGGGGGGACCTCACAGATACGCAGTATTTT | CASSGSGGDLTDTQYF
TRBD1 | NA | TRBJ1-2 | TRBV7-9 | TGTGCCAGCAGCTTAGTAGGGACAGACTATGGCTACACCTTC | CASSLVGTDYGYTF
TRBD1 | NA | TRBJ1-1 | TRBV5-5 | TGTGCCAGCAGTCTTCCTCCCGGGACAGGGGCTCAGGGCACTGAAGCTTTCTTT | CASSLPPGTGAQGTEAFF
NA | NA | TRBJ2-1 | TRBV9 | TGTGCCAGCAGCGTAGCTACGGGGGTCCATGAGCAGTTCTTC | CASSVATGVHEQFF
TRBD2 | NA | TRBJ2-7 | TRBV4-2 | TGTGCCAGCAGCCAAGATGGACTAGCGAGCTCCTACGAGCAGTACTTC | CASSQDGLASSYEQYF
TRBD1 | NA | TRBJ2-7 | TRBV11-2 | TGTGCCAGCAGCTTCGCACTCGGGCTGGGACAGGTACCCTACGAGCAGTACTTC | CASSFALGLGQVPYEQYF